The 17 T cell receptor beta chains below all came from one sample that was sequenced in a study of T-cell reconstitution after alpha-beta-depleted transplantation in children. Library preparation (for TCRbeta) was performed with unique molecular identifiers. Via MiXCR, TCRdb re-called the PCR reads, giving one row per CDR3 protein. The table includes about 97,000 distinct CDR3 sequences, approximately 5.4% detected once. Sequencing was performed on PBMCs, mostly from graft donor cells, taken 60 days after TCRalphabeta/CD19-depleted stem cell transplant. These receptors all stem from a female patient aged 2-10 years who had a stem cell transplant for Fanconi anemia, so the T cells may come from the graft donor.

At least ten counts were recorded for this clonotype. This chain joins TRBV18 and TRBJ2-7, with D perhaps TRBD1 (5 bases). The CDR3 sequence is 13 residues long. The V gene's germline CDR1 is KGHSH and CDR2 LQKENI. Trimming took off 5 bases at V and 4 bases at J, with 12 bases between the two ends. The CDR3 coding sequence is TGTGCCAGCTCAATGACAGCCACTTACGAGCAGTACTTC. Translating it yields CASSMTATYEQYF. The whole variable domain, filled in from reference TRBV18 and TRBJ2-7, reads NAGVMQNPRHLVRRRGQEARLRCSPMKGHSHVYWYRQLPEEGLKFMVYLQKENIIDESGMPKERFSAEFPKEGPSILRIQQVVRGDSAAYFCASSMTATYEQYFGPGTRLTVT.

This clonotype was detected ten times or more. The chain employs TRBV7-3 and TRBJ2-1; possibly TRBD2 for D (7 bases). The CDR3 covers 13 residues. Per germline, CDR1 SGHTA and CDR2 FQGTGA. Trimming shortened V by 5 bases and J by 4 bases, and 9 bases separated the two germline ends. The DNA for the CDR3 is TGTGCCAGCAGCGAGGGGGGGTACAATGAGCAGTTCTTC. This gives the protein CASSEGGYNEQFF.

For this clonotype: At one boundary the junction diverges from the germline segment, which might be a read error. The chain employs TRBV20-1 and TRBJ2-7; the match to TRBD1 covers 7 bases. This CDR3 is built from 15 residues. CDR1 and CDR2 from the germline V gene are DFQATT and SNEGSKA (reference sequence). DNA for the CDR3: TGCAGTGCTGGAGATGACAGGGTGGTATTCTACGAGCAGTACTTC. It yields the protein CSAGDDRVVFYEQYF.

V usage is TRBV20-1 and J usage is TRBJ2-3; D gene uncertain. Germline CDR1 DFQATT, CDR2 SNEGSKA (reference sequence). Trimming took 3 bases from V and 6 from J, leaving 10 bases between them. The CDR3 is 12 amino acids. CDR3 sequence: CSASPPTDTQYF. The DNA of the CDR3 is TGCAGTGCTAGTCCCCCAACCGATACGCAGTATTTT.

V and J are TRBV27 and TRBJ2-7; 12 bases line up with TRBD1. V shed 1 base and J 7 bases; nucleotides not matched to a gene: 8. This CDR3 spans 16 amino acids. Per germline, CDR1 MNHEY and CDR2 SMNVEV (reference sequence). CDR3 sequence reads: CASSLLLGQGAREQYF. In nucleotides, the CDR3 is TGTGCCAGCAGTTTATTATTGGGACAGGGGGCGCGAGAGCAGTACTTC.

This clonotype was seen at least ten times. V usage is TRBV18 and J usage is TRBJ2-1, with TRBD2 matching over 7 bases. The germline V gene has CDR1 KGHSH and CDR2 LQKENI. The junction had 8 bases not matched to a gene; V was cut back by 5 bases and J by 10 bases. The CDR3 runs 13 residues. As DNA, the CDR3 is TGTGCCAGCTCATCGCCTAGCGGAAAAGAGCAGTTCTTC. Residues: CASSSPSGKEQFF.

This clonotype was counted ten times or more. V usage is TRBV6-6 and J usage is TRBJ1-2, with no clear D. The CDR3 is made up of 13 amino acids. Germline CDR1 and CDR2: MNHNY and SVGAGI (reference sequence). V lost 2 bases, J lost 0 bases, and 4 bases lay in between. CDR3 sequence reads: CASSYPTNYGYTF. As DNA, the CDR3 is TGTGCCAGCAGTTACCCGACTAACTATGGCTACACCTTC.

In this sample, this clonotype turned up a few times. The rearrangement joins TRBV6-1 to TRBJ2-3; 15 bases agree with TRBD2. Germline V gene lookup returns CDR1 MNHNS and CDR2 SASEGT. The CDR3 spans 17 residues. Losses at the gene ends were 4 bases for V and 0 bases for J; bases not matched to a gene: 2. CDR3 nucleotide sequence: TGTGCCAGCAGTGGGACTAGCGGGAGGGCTAGCACAGATACGCAGTATTTT. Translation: CASSGTSGRASTDTQYF.

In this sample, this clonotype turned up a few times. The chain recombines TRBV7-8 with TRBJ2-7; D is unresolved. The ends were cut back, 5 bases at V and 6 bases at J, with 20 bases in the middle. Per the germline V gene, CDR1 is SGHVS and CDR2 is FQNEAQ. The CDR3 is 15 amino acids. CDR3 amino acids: CASSPGRHPSGEQYF. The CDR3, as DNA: TGTGCCAGCAGCCCAGGACGTCACCCCTCGGGCGAGCAGTACTTC.

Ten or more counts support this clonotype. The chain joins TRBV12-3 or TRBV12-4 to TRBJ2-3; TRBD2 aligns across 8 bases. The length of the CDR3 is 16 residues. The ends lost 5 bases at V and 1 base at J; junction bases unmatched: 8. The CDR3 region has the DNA TGTGCCAGCAGTCATCATACTAGCGGTGGCACAGATACGCAGTATTTT. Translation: CASSHHTSGGTDTQYF.

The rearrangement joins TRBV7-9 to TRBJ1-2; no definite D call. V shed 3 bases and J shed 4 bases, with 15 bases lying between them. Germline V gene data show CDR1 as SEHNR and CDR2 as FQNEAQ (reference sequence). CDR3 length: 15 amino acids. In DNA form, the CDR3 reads TGTGCCAGCAGCTTTGTCCCGGGGAACCTCTATGGCTACACCTTC. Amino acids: CASSFVPGNLYGYTF.

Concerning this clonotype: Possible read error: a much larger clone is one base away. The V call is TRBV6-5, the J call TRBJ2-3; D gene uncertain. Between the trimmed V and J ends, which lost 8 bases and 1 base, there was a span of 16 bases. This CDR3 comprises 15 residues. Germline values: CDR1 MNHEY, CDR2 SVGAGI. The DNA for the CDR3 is TGTGCCAGCTGTTTTGGAGCGCGGTGCACAGATACGCAGTATTTT. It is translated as CASCFGARCTDTQYF.

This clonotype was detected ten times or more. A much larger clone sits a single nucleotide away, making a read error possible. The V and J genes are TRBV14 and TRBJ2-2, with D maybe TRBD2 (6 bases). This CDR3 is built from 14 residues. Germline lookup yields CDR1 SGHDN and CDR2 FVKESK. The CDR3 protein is CASSRGTYTGELVF. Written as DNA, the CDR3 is TGTGCCAGCAGCCGCGGGACCTACACCGGGGAGCTGGTTTTT.

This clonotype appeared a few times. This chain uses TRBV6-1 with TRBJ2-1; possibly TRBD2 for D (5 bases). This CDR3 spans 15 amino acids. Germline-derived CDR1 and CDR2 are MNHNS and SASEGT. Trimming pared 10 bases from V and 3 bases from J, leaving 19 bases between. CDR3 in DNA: TGTGCCACCTCTATCTCTAGCCCGGGCTACAATGAGCAGTTCTTC. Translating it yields CATSISSPGYNEQFF.

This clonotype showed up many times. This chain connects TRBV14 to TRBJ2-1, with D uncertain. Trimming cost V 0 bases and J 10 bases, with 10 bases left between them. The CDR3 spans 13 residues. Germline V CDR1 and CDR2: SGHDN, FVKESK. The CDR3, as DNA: TGTGCCAGCAGCCAAGATCTGGTCGCCGAGCAGTTCTTC. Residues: CASSQDLVAEQFF.

The CDR3 nucleotides read TGCAGCGTTGAAGGTAGAAGGGGCGCGGGAGAGCAGTACTTC. Protein sequence: CSVEGRRGAGEQYF. This chain joins TRBV29-1 and TRBJ2-7; D possibly corresponds to TRBD2 (6 bases). Trimming took off 1 base at V and 7 bases at J, with 17 bases between the two ends. CDR1 and CDR2 (germline): SQVTM, ANQGSEA. The CDR3 runs to 14 residues.

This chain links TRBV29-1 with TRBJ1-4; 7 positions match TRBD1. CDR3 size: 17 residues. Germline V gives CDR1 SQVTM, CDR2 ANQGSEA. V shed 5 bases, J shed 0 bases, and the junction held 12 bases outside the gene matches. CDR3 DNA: TGCAGCGTTACGGGAGAAGGACAGGCTGCAACTAATGAAAAACTGTTTTTT. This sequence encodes CSVTGEGQAATNEKLFF.